This record concerns one T cell receptor beta chain sequence. What it recognizes is unknown. Profiled with immunoSEQ multiplex PCR; TCRdb holds only in-frame clones, not every one. The table records a few million clones, approximately 96% of them present only once. These data belong to a study of shared clonotypes between healthy human individuals. Study conclusions and caveats: A small donor pool kept down the genetic and exposure-history diversity that was represented.

The CDR3 is made up of 13 amino acids. V lost 5 bases, J lost 7 bases, and 8 bases stayed unmatched. Germline CDR1 reads SEHNR; CDR2 reads FQNEAQ (reference sequence). V is TRBV7-9 and J is TRBJ2-7, with 7 bases aligning to TRBD2. This receptor was identified in a man between 18 and 35 years old in good health. Material: naive CD4+ T cells sorted from blood. Subset meaning: CD45RA+ positively selected. Here the CDR3 reads CASSPSQGGEQYF. The CDR3 DNA follows: TGTGCCAGCAGCCCCTCCCAGGGAGGGGAGCAGTACTTC.